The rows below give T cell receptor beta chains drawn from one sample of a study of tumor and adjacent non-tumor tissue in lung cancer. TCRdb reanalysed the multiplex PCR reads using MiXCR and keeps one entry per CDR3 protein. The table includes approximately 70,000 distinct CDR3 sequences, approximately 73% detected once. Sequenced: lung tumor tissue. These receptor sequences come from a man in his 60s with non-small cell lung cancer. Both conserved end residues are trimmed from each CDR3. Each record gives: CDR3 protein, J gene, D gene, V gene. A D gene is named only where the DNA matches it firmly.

CDR3: SASAGEDTVAL
J: TRBJ1-1
D: .
V: TRBV29-1

CDR3: ASTLKGYGYT
J: TRBJ1-2
D: .
V: TRBV28

CDR3: ASRSGHSPLH
J: TRBJ1-6
D: .
V: TRBV6-5

CDR3: SARVPGRLSYELY
J: TRBJ2-7
D: .
V: TRBV20-1

CDR3: VSTLGLADSTDTQY
J: TRBJ2-3
D: TRBD2
V: TRBV11-3

CDR3: ASRYGAGQVYEQL
J: TRBJ2-7
D: TRBD1
V: TRBV6-5

CDR3: ASSPYGRSTNEKLF
J: TRBJ1-4
D: .
V: TRBV7-9

CDR3: GATRGGQDSHERY
J: TRBJ2-7
D: .
V: TRBV29-1

CDR3: NARAEAFGETQY
J: TRBJ2-5
D: .
V: TRBV20-1

CDR3: ASRKIPTGNQETQY
J: TRBJ2-5
D: .
V: TRBV6-1

CDR3: ASSTQGIGEKLF
J: TRBJ1-4
D: .
V: TRBV6-5

CDR3: ASRNRGLTENNEAF
J: TRBJ1-1
D: TRBD1
V: TRBV10-2

CDR3: ARSKSTSGANVLT
J: TRBJ2-6
D: .
V: TRBV28

CDR3: SARQGWGMNTEAF
J: TRBJ1-1
D: TRBD1
V: TRBV29-1

CDR3: ASNISREESETQY
J: TRBJ2-5
D: .
V: TRBV7-8

CDR3: SVASRGMNTEAF
J: TRBJ1-1
D: TRBD1
V: TRBV20-1

CDR3: SAVGDSGANVLT
J: TRBJ2-6
D: .
V: TRBV20-1

CDR3: ASTPLHRRYSNQPQH
J: TRBJ1-5
D: .
V: TRBV6-1

CDR3: TATSGSCSYEQY
J: TRBJ2-7
D: TRBD2
V: TRBV20-1

CDR3: ASNYSGGAGYGYT
J: TRBJ1-2
D: .
V: TRBV6-6

CDR3: SDRAEPYNSPLH
J: TRBJ1-6
D: .
V: TRBV20-1

CDR3: ASSLNRAPSGANLLT
J: TRBJ2-6
D: .
V: TRBV5-1

CDR3: AIRGTGSELAGPPSYEQY
J: TRBJ2-7
D: TRBD2
V: TRBV10-3

CDR3: AISHSPASGELF
J: TRBJ2-2
D: .
V: TRBV6-5

CDR3: ASSQERGYSAFH
J: TRBJ1-6
D: .
V: TRBV6-5

CDR3: SAGTRGRFTDTHY
J: TRBJ2-3
D: TRBD2
V: TRBV20-1

CDR3: SDGGDVQY
J: TRBJ2-3
D: .
V: TRBV29-1

CDR3: TSSLMEETQY
J: TRBJ2-5
D: .
V: TRBV11-1

CDR3: ASSSSGLAAYGQY
J: TRBJ2-7
D: TRBD2
V: TRBV5-1

CDR3: AGGLSHQLNTEAF
J: TRBJ1-1
D: .
V: TRBV6-5

CDR3: ASRRSGLVGETQY
J: TRBJ2-5
D: .
V: TRBV6-1

CDR3: ASSPPQSSYNEQF
J: TRBJ2-1
D: .
V: TRBV18

CDR3: ASNYSGDSSYEQY
J: TRBJ2-7
D: TRBD1
V: TRBV6-5